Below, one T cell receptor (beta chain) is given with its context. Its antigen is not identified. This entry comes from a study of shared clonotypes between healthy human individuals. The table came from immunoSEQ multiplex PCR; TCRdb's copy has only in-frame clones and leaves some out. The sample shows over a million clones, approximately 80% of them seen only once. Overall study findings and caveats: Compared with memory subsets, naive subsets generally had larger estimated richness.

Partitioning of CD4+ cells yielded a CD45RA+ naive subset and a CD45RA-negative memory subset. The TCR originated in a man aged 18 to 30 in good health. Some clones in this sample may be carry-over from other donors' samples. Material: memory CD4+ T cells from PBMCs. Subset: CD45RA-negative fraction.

The CDR3 coding sequence is TGTGCCACCAGCAGAGATCGGGGGACAGGGGGCGTCGAGCAGTACTTC. The encoded protein is CATSRDRGTGGVEQYF. V is TRBV15 and J is TRBJ2-7, with TRBD1 identical over 12 bases. The germline CDR1 and CDR2 sequences are LNHNV and YYDKDF (reference sequence). The length of the CDR3 is 16 residues. The V and J ends lost 0 bases and 6 bases, in that order; junction bases with no gene match: 6.